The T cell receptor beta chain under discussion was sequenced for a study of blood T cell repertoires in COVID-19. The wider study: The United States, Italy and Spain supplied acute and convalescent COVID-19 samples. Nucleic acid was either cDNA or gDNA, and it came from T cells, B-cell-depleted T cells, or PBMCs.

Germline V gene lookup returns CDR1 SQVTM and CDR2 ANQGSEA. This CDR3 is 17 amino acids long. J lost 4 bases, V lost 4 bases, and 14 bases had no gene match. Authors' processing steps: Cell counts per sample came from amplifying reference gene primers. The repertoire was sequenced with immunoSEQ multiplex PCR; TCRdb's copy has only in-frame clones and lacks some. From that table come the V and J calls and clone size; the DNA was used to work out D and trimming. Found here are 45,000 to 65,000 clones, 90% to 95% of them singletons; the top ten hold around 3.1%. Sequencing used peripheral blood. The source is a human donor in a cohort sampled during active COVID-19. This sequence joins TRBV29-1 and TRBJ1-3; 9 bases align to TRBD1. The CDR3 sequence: CSVGFHAGTGSGNTIYF. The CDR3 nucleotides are TGCAGCGTTGGGTTCCACGCCGGGACAGGGTCAGGAAACACCATATATTTT.